Below, 27 T cell receptor beta chains from the same sample are listed, as sequenced in a study of cytomegalovirus exposure and HLA in healthy donors. The study ran its PCR with 60 Vbeta and 13 Jbeta primers. Here immunoSEQ multiplex PCR was the method, and the copy in TCRdb shows in-frame clones only, minus some. The sample has about 130,000 clones, about 70% seen once; the top ten hold roughly 7%. The sequenced sample was PBMCs. The receptors were gathered from a male donor in good health and CMV-seronegative.

The chain links TRBV7-9 to TRBJ1-1; D might be TRBD1 (5 bases). Between the trimmed V and J ends, which lost 5 bases and 6 bases, there was a span of 16 bases. This CDR3 is built from 14 residues. Looked up from germline, CDR1 is SEHNR and CDR2 is FQNEAQ (reference sequence). The chain's CDR3 is CASSPGWGEAEAFF. Here the CDR3 DNA reads TGTGCCAGCAGCCCGGGGTGGGGGGAGGCTGAAGCTTTCTTT.

This clone has only one observation. Other nucleotide sequences from this sample produce the same CDR3. The chain uses TRBV19 and TRBJ1-1; D is possibly TRBD1 (6 bases). Germline loops: CDR1 LNHDA, CDR2 SQIVND (reference sequence). The CDR3 loop spans 14 amino acids. The V gene lost 1 base and the J gene lost 2 bases, with 8 bases spanning the gap. CDR3 bases: TGTGCCAGTAGTATAGGAGGGGGTAACACTGAAGCTTTCTTT. This codes for CASSIGGGNTEAFF.

V usage is TRBV7-3 and J usage is TRBJ2-2; TRBD1 is a possible D gene (5 bases). Germline values: CDR1 SGHTA, CDR2 FQGTGA. V was clipped by 1 base and J by 1 base, with 7 bases between them. The CDR3 sequence is 15 residues long. CDR3 in amino acids: CASSLNTGNTGELFF. In nucleotides, the CDR3 is TGTGCCAGCAGCTTAAATACAGGGAACACCGGGGAGCTGTTTTTT.

This chain's CDR3 is CASSLERLEGSNEQFF. In DNA form, the CDR3 reads TGTGCCAGCAGCTTGGAGAGGCTAGAGGGATCCAATGAGCAGTTCTTC. The V and J genes are TRBV5-4 and TRBJ2-1; maybe TRBD2 (5 bases). Trimming cost V 0 bases and J 6 bases, with 16 bases left between them. This CDR3 has 16 amino acids. Germline CDR1 and CDR2: SGHNT and YYREEE (reference sequence). The full variable domain, rest sourced from reference TRBV5-4 and TRBJ2-1, is ETGVTQSPTHLIKTRGQQVTLRCSSQSGHNTVSWYQQALGQGPQFIFQYYREEENGRGNFPPRFSGLQFPNYSSELNVNALELDDSALYLCASSLERLEGSNEQFFGPGTRLTVL.

The chain joins TRBV27 to TRBJ2-1; 11 positions match TRBD2. Germline CDR1 is MNHEY and CDR2 is SMNVEV (reference sequence). V was clipped by 6 bases and J by 5 bases; unmatched bases: 3. This CDR3 region has 14 residues. Here the CDR3 DNA reads TGTGCCAGCAGGCTAGCGGGGGGCCACAATGAGCAGTTCTTC. Protein product: CASRLAGGHNEQFF.

The J gene is TRBJ1-5, the V gene TRBV19; 8 bases are shared with TRBD1. There are 16 residues in the CDR3. With V trimmed by 8 bases and J by 1 base, 10 bases remained unmatched. Germline CDR1 is LNHDA and CDR2 is SQIVND (reference sequence). DNA for the CDR3: TGTGCCAGTGTAGGACAGGGCGGAGGAAGCAATCAGCCCCAGCATTTT. Encoded protein: CASVGQGGGSNQPQHF.

V usage is TRBV7-9 and J usage is TRBJ1-2; 8 nucleotides agree with TRBD1. V was clipped by 5 bases and J by 6 bases; unmatched bases: 14. This CDR3 is built from 16 residues. Germline CDR1 SEHNR, CDR2 FQNEAQ (reference sequence). The CDR3: CASSPGTGATGDGYTF. CDR3 in DNA: TGTGCCAGCAGCCCCGGGACAGGCGCTACGGGTGATGGCTACACCTTC.

The chain joins TRBV4-1 to TRBJ1-3; the match to TRBD1 covers 7 bases. Germline V CDR1 and CDR2: MGHRA, YSYEKL. The CDR3 consists of 15 residues. V gave up 1 base and J gave up 2 bases; unmatched junction bases: 2. CDR3 sequence reads: CASSQGGGPGNTIYF. The DNA of the CDR3 is TGCGCCAGCAGCCAAGGAGGGGGCCCTGGAAACACCATATATTTT.

The V gene is TRBV10-1, the J gene TRBJ2-4; the match to TRBD2 covers 16 bases. Germline CDR1 and CDR2: WNHNN and SYGVQD (reference sequence). This CDR3 region has 18 residues. V gave up 2 bases and J gave up 2 bases; unmatched junction bases: 3. CDR3 coding DNA: TGCGCCAGCAGTGAGAAGGGACTAGCGGGAGGGCCCAAAAACATTCAGTACTTC. It specifies CASSEKGLAGGPKNIQYF.

The chain employs TRBV7-2 and TRBJ2-5; D call uncertain. V dropped 6 bases and J dropped 5 bases, with 16 bases sitting between them. The CDR3 is 14 amino acids. CDR1 SGHTA and CDR2 FQGNSA come from the germline V gene. CDR3 amino acids: CASRPMVPGETQYF. The CDR3 coding sequence is TGTGCCAGCAGACCAATGGTCCCCGGGGAGACCCAGTACTTC.

Note on this clone: The sample has other DNA sequences that encode this CDR3 too. V is TRBV6-1 and J is TRBJ1-5; D remains unclear. The CDR3 has 11 amino acids. Trimming removed 6 bases at V and 4 bases at J, with 4 bases between. CDR1 and CDR2 (germline): MNHNS, SASEGT. The CDR3 here is CASSSNQPQHF. The CDR3 DNA sequence: TGTGCCAGCAGCAGTAATCAGCCCCAGCATTTT.

This chain uses TRBV27 with TRBJ2-7; 8 bases align to TRBD1. This CDR3 has 16 amino acids. The V segment lost 5 bases and the J segment 0 bases; nucleotides outside the gene matches: 9. The germline CDR1 and CDR2 sequences are MNHEY and SMNVEV (reference sequence). The CDR3 protein is CASSGGTGQRSYEQYF. Written as DNA, the CDR3 is TGTGCCAGCAGTGGAGGGACAGGCCAACGCTCCTACGAGCAGTACTTC.

The chain has TRBV6-4 and TRBJ2-5; possible D gene TRBD1, 5 bases. Germline V gene data show CDR1 as MRHNA and CDR2 as SNTAGT. The V end lost 5 bases, the J end lost 1 base, and 8 bases lay between the germline ends. This CDR3 has 13 residues. CDR3 coding DNA: TGTGCCAGCAGTCGAGACAGCCAAGAGACCCAGTACTTC. Protein product: CASSRDSQETQYF.

This chain uses TRBV7-8 with TRBJ1-2, with 8 bases identical to TRBD1. This CDR3 contains 14 residues. The germline V gene encodes CDR1 SGHVS and CDR2 FQNEAQ. Germline trimming cut 0 bases from V and 5 bases from J; bases unmatched to any gene: 2. CDR3 protein: CASSLARTGYGYTF. For the CDR3, the DNA is TGTGCCAGCAGCTTAGCGAGGACAGGGTATGGCTACACCTTC.

As DNA, the CDR3 is TGTGCCAGTAGTCCAGGGGGCATCAGGGGAACTGAAGCTTTCTTT. This translates into CASSPGGIRGTEAFF. The chain uses TRBV19 and TRBJ1-1; TRBD1 matches 8 bases. Germline CDR1 is LNHDA and CDR2 is SQIVND (reference sequence). V shed 5 bases, J shed 5 bases, and the junction held 10 bases outside the gene matches. The CDR3 spans 15 residues.

This clone has only a few counts. This rearrangement joins TRBV6-6 to TRBJ1-4, with a tentative D call TRBD1 (6 bases). Looked up from germline, CDR1 is MNHNY and CDR2 is SVGAGI (reference sequence). This CDR3 is 13 amino acids long. V was cut by 7 bases and J by 7 bases, with 13 bases left in between. The CDR3 spells CASKGGVGEKLFF. CDR3 nucleotides: TGTGCCAGCAAAGGGGGTGTGGGTGAAAAACTGTTTTTT.

The V gene is TRBV9, the J gene TRBJ2-7, with D possibly being TRBD2 (5 bases). CDR1 is SGDLS and CDR2 is YYNGEE in the germline V gene. V was clipped by 0 bases and J by 6 bases, with 28 bases between them. CDR3 length equals 19 residues. The CDR3 reads CASSVAGPPGAATISEQYF. In nucleotides, the CDR3 is TGTGCCAGCAGCGTAGCAGGACCCCCCGGAGCGGCGACGATCTCCGAGCAGTACTTC. Variable domain in full (rest from reference TRBV9 and TRBJ2-7): DSGVTQTPKHLITATGQRVTLRCSPRSGDLSVYWYQQSLDQGLQFLIQYYNGEERAKGNILERFSAQQFPDLHSELNLSSLELGDSALYFCASSVAGPPGAATISEQYFGPGTRLTVT.

The CDR3 nucleotides are TGTGCCAGCAGCAGATGGACAGGCCTGAATGAAAAACTGTTTTTT. Residues: CASSRWTGLNEKLFF. V is TRBV2 and J is TRBJ1-4, with 7 nucleotides matching TRBD1. After removal of 6 bases from V and 5 bases from J, the junction contained 9 bases not matched to a gene. CDR3 length: 15 residues. The germline gives CDR1 SNHLY, CDR2 FYNNEI.

The gene calls are TRBV6-1 and TRBJ2-3; 7 bases align to TRBD1. Unmatched junction bases numbered 1, after V lost 6 bases and J lost 1 base. Germline-derived CDR1 and CDR2 are MNHNS and SASEGT. This CDR3 is 13 amino acids long. CDR3 sequence: CASSGQGTDTQYF. The CDR3 coding sequence is TGTGCCAGCAGCGGACAGGGCACAGATACGCAGTATTTT.

Here the CDR3 reads CASRERDSSNQPQHF. The CDR3 region has the DNA TGTGCCAGCAGGGAGAGGGACAGTAGCAATCAGCCCCAGCATTTT. The chain uses TRBV6-6 and TRBJ1-5; 7 positions agree with TRBD1. Germline CDR1 MNHNY, CDR2 SVGAGI (reference sequence). Germline trimming cut 6 bases from V and 0 bases from J; bases unmatched to any gene: 5. CDR3 length: 15 residues.

V usage is TRBV5-1 and J usage is TRBJ1-3, with TRBD1 identical over 12 bases. The V segment lost 4 bases and the J segment 2 bases; nucleotides outside the gene matches: 7. Germline V lookup: CDR1 SGHRS, CDR2 YFSETQ. The CDR3 runs 17 residues. CDR3 sequence reads: CASSGGTGGAPGNTIYF. The CDR3 nucleotides are TGCGCCAGCAGCGGCGGGACAGGGGGCGCCCCTGGAAACACCATATATTTT.

The chain combines TRBV6-1 with TRBJ1-5, with D perhaps matching TRBD1 (5 bases). In germline, CDR1 is MNHNS, CDR2 SASEGT. The CDR3 runs 14 residues. V was clipped by 6 bases and J by 0 bases, with 9 bases between them. The CDR3, as DNA: TGTGCCAGCAGACCGGACAATAGCAATCAGCCCCAGCATTTT. Its protein is CASRPDNSNQPQHF.

This clone showed up just a few times. This rearrangement joins TRBV30 to TRBJ2-1; D unresolved. CDR1 is GTSNPN and CDR2 is SVGIG in the germline V gene (reference sequence). CDR3 length equals 13 residues. V lost 2 bases and J 5 bases, leaving 10 bases between the germline ends. DNA of the CDR3: TGTGCCTGGAGTCCCCTAACTGACAATGAGCAGTTCTTC. Its translation is CAWSPLTDNEQFF.

The chain employs TRBV18 and TRBJ2-1; 8 nucleotides align to TRBD1. The length of the CDR3 is 17 residues. V lost 2 bases and J lost 7; bases outside the gene matches: 13. CDR1 and CDR2 from the germline V gene are KGHSH and LQKENI. The CDR3 loop is CASSPITPARGQNEQFF. The CDR3 coding sequence is TGTGCCAGCTCACCAATAACCCCGGCCAGGGGGCAGAATGAGCAGTTCTTC.

This rearrangement joins TRBV4-3 to TRBJ1-1; D gene unclear. CDR1 is LGHNA, CDR2 YSLEER, per germline. V was shortened by 0 bases and J by 7 bases, with 9 bases between the two germline ends. CDR3 length: 13 residues. This chain's CDR3 is CASSQELAFEAFF. The CDR3 DNA reads TGCGCCAGCAGCCAAGAATTAGCGTTTGAAGCTTTCTTT.

The chain carries TRBV7-2 and TRBJ1-2; TRBD1 aligns across 8 bases. The CDR3 totals 14 residues. Unmatched junction bases numbered 4, after V lost 5 bases and J lost 2 bases. Per germline, CDR1 SGHTA and CDR2 FQGNSA. The CDR3 loop reads CASSPGQGNYGYTF. The DNA of the CDR3 is TGTGCCAGCAGCCCAGGACAGGGCAACTATGGCTACACCTTC.

The chain is built from TRBV29-1 and TRBJ2-2; the match to TRBD2 covers 8 bases. This CDR3 contains 16 residues. V gave up 1 base and J gave up 7 bases; unmatched junction bases: 11. The germline gives CDR1 SQVTM, CDR2 ANQGSEA. This CDR3 is CSVEARRAGGGGELFF. For the CDR3, the DNA is TGCAGCGTTGAAGCTCGCCGGGCGGGGGGAGGCGGGGAGCTGTTTTTT.